These T cell receptor beta chains were read from a single sample in a study of cytomegalovirus exposure and HLA in healthy donors. Generated by immunoSEQ multiplex PCR, the TCRdb table keeps only in-frame clones and is missing some. The sample records 160,000 or so clones, roughly 84% being singletons. The sequenced material came from PBMCs. All receptors come from a man aged 45-60 years in good health and CMV-seropositive. CDR3s include the opening cysteine and the closing phenylalanine or tryptophan. Fields, in order: V gene, J gene, CDR3 protein.

TRBV7-9	TRBJ2-1	CASSLTTAFDNEQFF
TRBV4-1	TRBJ2-1	CASSQTSAASSYNEQFF
TRBV6-5	TRBJ1-1	CASSSQGNTEAFF
TRBV18	TRBJ2-5	CASSPRPVGEETQYF
TRBV6-7	TRBJ2-2	CATRGQAKNGELFF
TRBV15	TRBJ1-2	CATSRGGRGGYTF
TRBV25-1	TRBJ1-2	CASSEYTGQGDGGYTF
TRBV6-5	TRBJ1-5	CASSPGQGSNQPQHF
TRBV5-1	TRBJ1-2	CASSLALGRDYGYTF
TRBV2	TRBJ1-1	CASSEADRTGIGFTEAFF
TRBV5-1	TRBJ2-6	CASSLSGNPGANVLTF
TRBV19	TRBJ1-5	CASRTSSNQPQHF
TRBV6-4	TRBJ1-5	CASSIEDRDGIQPQHF
TRBV5-3	TRBJ2-3	CARSLGVGGTDTQYF
TRBV19	TRBJ2-5	CASSQGLAGGVQYF
TRBV2	TRBJ2-2	CASSEEGLAGGELFF
TRBV6-1	TRBJ1-3	CASSEAVGLGNTIYF
TRBV7-9	TRBJ1-2	CASSQGQGAAGYTF
TRBV19	TRBJ1-3	CASMGGRSGNTIYF
TRBV5-1	TRBJ2-6	CASSRGGSGANVLTF
TRBV7-9	TRBJ2-7	CSSSRGYEQYF
TRBV19	TRBJ2-3	CASSLTSGSPDTQYF
TRBV9	TRBJ1-2	CASSLGQGKGYTF
TRBV6-5	TRBJ2-5	CASSGGRIETQYF
TRBV5-1	TRBJ2-3	CASSLSGSGGDTQYF
TRBV2	TRBJ2-3	CASSEGPRLRTDTQYF
TRBV5-1	TRBJ2-4	CASSLARTDNIQYF
TRBV11-3	TRBJ1-1	CASSSSGGTEAFF
TRBV5-6	TRBJ1-2	CASSSGNLFGYTF
TRBV6-1	TRBJ1-1	CASRLDTRSNTEAFF
TRBV5-1	TRBJ2-6	CASSTGQPGANVLTF
TRBV6-5	TRBJ2-5	CASKLLGGGETQYF
TRBV6-6	TRBJ1-1	CASSYELGASEAFF
TRBV11-2	TRBJ2-7	CASSLDFGIHEQYF
TRBV30	TRBJ2-2	CAWSTGTGSGELFF
TRBV27	TRBJ2-3	CASTSGQGASDTQYF
TRBV5-6	TRBJ2-3	CASSVGLLTGANTQYF